These 27 T cell receptor beta chains originate from one sample sequenced in a study of spatial heterogeneity in lung cancer. This sample's time point: sample taken at primary tumor resection. TCRdb used MiXCR to reprocess the 5' RACE reads, holding one entry per CDR3 protein. The top ten hold less than 10% of the sample, which has some 13,000 distinct CDR3 sequences, about 4% seen once. These receptors have no known antigen. Whole-study results and caveats: Higher tumor mutation counts went along with higher counts of expanded intratumoral alpha and beta TCRs.

The specimen was lung tumor tissue, collected at surgery. Receptors originate from a male donor with early-stage non-small cell lung cancer.

This clonotype was detected ten times or more. CDR3 sequence: CASSRENRGQTGELFF. The DNA for the CDR3 is TGTGCCAGCAGCCGTGAAAACAGGGGGCAGACCGGGGAGCTGTTTTTT. V usage is TRBV11-2 and J usage is TRBJ2-2, with 9 bases matching TRBD1. The CDR3 contains 16 residues. CDR1 and CDR2 from the germline V gene are SGHAT and FQNNGV. The V and J ends lost 5 bases and 5 bases, in that order; junction bases with no gene match: 9.

This clonotype has just a few counts. The rearrangement links TRBV7-9 to TRBJ2-5; a possible D gene is TRBD1 (6 bases). V lost 8 bases to trimming and J lost 5 bases, with 24 bases between them. Germline CDR1 and CDR2: SEHNR and FQNEAQ (reference sequence). This CDR3 has 16 amino acids. The CDR3 region is CASRSRGGGGRETQYF. The CDR3 DNA is TGTGCCAGCCGATCCCGAGGGGGTGGAGGCCGGGAGACCCAGTACTTC.

This clonotype appeared a few times. A much bigger clone sits one base away, suggesting this may be a read error. This chain joins TRBV5-4 and TRBJ1-2; the D is unclear. V lost 1 base to trimming and J lost 12 bases, with 19 bases between them. The CDR3 runs to 14 residues. Per germline, CDR1 SGHNT and CDR2 YYREEE (reference sequence). CDR3 nucleotide sequence: TGTGCCAGCAGCTTGCTAACTTCCCGTGAGGGCGACACCTTC. Residues: CASSLLTSREGDTF.

This clonotype was detected many times. V gene TRBV11-2 combines with J gene TRBJ1-5; the D is unclear. Germline CDR1 is SGHAT and CDR2 is FQNNGV. This CDR3 has 14 amino acids. Trimming removed 2 bases at V and 7 bases at J, with 12 bases between. The CDR3 loop is CASSLLTREQPQHF. The DNA of the CDR3 is TGTGCCAGCAGCTTATTAACACGGGAACAGCCCCAGCATTTT.

This clonotype was recorded a few times. This could be a read error, since a much larger clone is one nucleotide away. The genes are TRBV7-8 and TRBJ1-1; 8 bases map to TRBD1. After removal of 1 base from V and 0 bases from J, the junction contained 4 bases not matched to a gene. The CDR3 spans 16 residues. The germline V gene has CDR1 SGHVS and CDR2 FQNEAQ. This CDR3 is CASSLGRGRVNTEAFF. The CDR3 nucleotides are TGTGCCAGCAGCTTAGGCAGGGGGCGTGTGAACACTGAAGCTTTCTTT.

The sample holds many counts of this clonotype. V is TRBV27 and J is TRBJ2-7; D possibly corresponds to TRBD1 (6 bases). V lost 0 bases and J 1 base, leaving 10 bases between the germline ends. The CDR3 runs to 15 residues. Germline values: CDR1 MNHEY, CDR2 SMNVEV (reference sequence). Here the CDR3 reads CASSLSVRGSYEQYF. In DNA, the CDR3 is TGTGCCAGCAGTTTATCGGTCAGGGGATCCTACGAGCAGTACTTC.

This clonotype was counted at least ten times. In nucleotides, the CDR3 is TGCAGTGCTAACAGAGACAGGGGCTACGAGCAGTACTTC. Protein product: CSANRDRGYEQYF. The chain links TRBV20-1 to TRBJ2-7, with 8 bases lining up with TRBD1. Germline CDR1 DFQATT, CDR2 SNEGSKA (reference sequence). The trim removed 4 bases at V and 3 bases at J, leaving 5 bases unmatched. The CDR3 extends over 13 amino acids.

This clonotype was picked up many times. The chain recombines TRBV7-8 with TRBJ1-4, with D maybe TRBD1 (5 bases). This CDR3 is 15 amino acids long. The V gene's germline CDR1 is SGHVS and CDR2 FQNEAQ. V was clipped by 7 bases and J by 7 bases, with 19 bases between them. The CDR3: CASTLAWGGAEKLFF. DNA for the CDR3: TGTGCCAGCACTCTAGCGTGGGGGGGAGCTGAAAAACTGTTTTTT.

There are many counts of this clonotype. The chain has TRBV15 and TRBJ2-6; a possible D gene is TRBD1 (6 bases). CDR1 is LNHNV and CDR2 is YYDKDF in the germline V gene (reference sequence). The CDR3 has 15 amino acids. Trimming removed 6 bases from V and 3 bases from J, with 12 bases in between. The CDR3 coding sequence is TGTGCCACCAGTCCCGGGACATTTGGGGCCAACGTCCTGACTTTC. It codes for CATSPGTFGANVLTF.

This clonotype was observed many times. The chain couples TRBV6-6 to TRBJ1-3; 7 bases are shared with TRBD1. Per germline, CDR1 MNHNY and CDR2 SVGAGI (reference sequence). The V and J ends lost 6 bases and 2 bases, in that order; junction bases with no gene match: 1. The CDR3 length is 13 residues. Here the CDR3 reads CASRDRAGNTIYF. CDR3 in DNA: TGTGCCAGCAGAGACAGGGCTGGAAACACCATATATTTT.

This clonotype was seen repeatedly, ten times or more. This sequence joins TRBV20-1 and TRBJ1-3; D unclear. V dropped 3 bases and J dropped 0 bases, with 15 bases sitting between them. The CDR3 loop spans 16 amino acids. Germline V lookup: CDR1 DFQATT, CDR2 SNEGSKA (reference sequence). The chain's CDR3 is CSARDGRKTSGNTIYF. As DNA, the CDR3 is TGCAGTGCTAGGGACGGACGGAAGACCTCTGGAAACACCATATATTTT.

This clonotype was observed at least ten times. V and J are TRBV2 and TRBJ1-2; no clear D gene. Germline V lookup: CDR1 SNHLY, CDR2 FYNNEI. The ends were cut back, 6 bases at V and 8 bases at J, with 10 bases in the middle. This CDR3 region has 11 residues. CDR3 amino acids: CASRAGPGYTF. In DNA, the CDR3 is TGTGCCAGCAGGGCAGGTCCCGGCTACACCTTC.

This clonotype appeared many times. The V and J genes are TRBV24-1 and TRBJ2-1, with TRBD1 matching 8 bases. Germline lookup yields CDR1 KGHDR and CDR2 SFDVKD. J gave up 8 bases and V 2 bases, and 10 bases lay outside the gene matches. CDR3 length: 16 amino acids. The CDR3 protein is CATSDSTPNRGDEQFF. Here the CDR3 DNA reads TGTGCCACCAGTGATTCGACACCCAACAGGGGGGATGAGCAGTTCTTC.

This clonotype is medium-sized (0.01 to 0.1%) in the sample. The V and J genes are TRBV9 and TRBJ2-7; possibly TRBD1 or TRBD2 for D (5 bases each). Germline values: CDR1 SGDLS, CDR2 YYNGEE. The CDR3 runs to 14 residues. V was pared by 0 bases and J by 4 bases, with 11 bases between. This CDR3 is CASSVDLGVYEQYF. For the CDR3, the DNA is TGTGCCAGCAGCGTAGACCTGGGGGTATACGAGCAGTACTTC.

In this sample, this clonotype turned up many times. The chain carries TRBV27 and TRBJ1-2; D is unresolved. The CDR3 has 14 amino acids. The V end lost 2 bases, the J end lost 1 base, and 8 bases lay between the germline ends. CDR1 MNHEY and CDR2 SMNVEV come from the germline V gene (reference sequence). For the CDR3, the DNA is TGTGCCAGCAGTTTAGTCCCACTTAACTATGGCTACACCTTC. It codes for CASSLVPLNYGYTF.

This clonotype was counted ten times or more. The genes are TRBV10-3 and TRBJ2-1; possible D gene TRBD2, 5 bases. The ends were cut back, 4 bases at V and 5 bases at J, with 15 bases in the middle. Germline loops: CDR1 ENHRY, CDR2 SYGVKD. The CDR3 has 15 amino acids. The CDR3 spells CAISAGSLRDNEQFF. The DNA of the CDR3 is TGTGCCATCAGTGCCGGAAGCCTGCGGGACAATGAGCAGTTCTTC.

This clonotype was seen a handful of times. This CDR3 is CATSRARGFRSGELFF. The CDR3, as DNA: TGTGCCACCAGCAGAGCCAGGGGGTTTCGCTCCGGGGAGCTGTTTTTT. The chain links TRBV15 to TRBJ2-2; 7 bases agree with TRBD1. Germline lookup yields CDR1 LNHNV and CDR2 YYDKDF (reference sequence). Trimming at V came to 1 base and at J to 6 bases, leaving 8 bases not matched to a gene. The CDR3 spans 16 residues.

This clonotype was found many times. The rearrangement links TRBV3-1 to TRBJ2-2, with D perhaps given as TRBD1 or TRBD2 (6 bases each). Germline V gene lookup returns CDR1 LGHDT and CDR2 YNNKEL (reference sequence). V was shortened by 6 bases and J by 4 bases, with 18 bases between the two germline ends. There are 16 residues in the CDR3. This CDR3 is CASRKQGGLATGELFF. The CDR3 DNA reads as TGTGCCAGCAGGAAACAGGGAGGCCTGGCCACCGGGGAGCTGTTTTTT.

This chain joins TRBV5-1 and TRBJ1-1, with D uncertain. Looked up from germline, CDR1 is SGHRS and CDR2 is YFSETQ. V lost 0 bases to trimming and J lost 1 base, with 7 bases between them. The CDR3 runs to 14 residues. CDR3 loop: CASSLEWRNTEAFF. The CDR3 DNA follows: TGCGCCAGCAGCTTGGAGTGGAGGAACACTGAAGCTTTCTTT.

This clonotype occurred many times. The chain links TRBV29-1 to TRBJ2-3; a weak D match, TRBD2 (5 bases). The CDR3 sequence is 13 residues long. The germline V gene encodes CDR1 SQVTM and CDR2 ANQGSEA. The germline V and J ends were trimmed by 4 bases and 0 bases, with 8 bases remaining between them. CDR3 DNA sequence: TGCAGCGTTGTACGGGATAGCACAGATACGCAGTATTTT. Its protein product is CSVVRDSTDTQYF.

This clonotype was seen repeatedly, ten times or more. The chain couples TRBV7-8 to TRBJ2-2; TRBD2 matches 7 bases. The CDR3 runs 15 residues. Germline CDR1 SGHVS, CDR2 FQNEAQ. V shed 4 bases and J 2 bases; nucleotides not matched to a gene: 4. CDR3 in amino acids: CASSSSGANTGELFF. DNA of the CDR3: TGTGCCAGCAGCTCGAGCGGGGCTAACACCGGGGAGCTGTTTTTT.

This clonotype occurred many times. CDR3 sequence reads: CSAGLAGVDGELFF. The CDR3 region has the DNA TGCAGCGCCGGACTAGCGGGAGTGGACGGGGAGCTGTTTTTT. The chain recombines TRBV29-1 with TRBJ2-2; TRBD2 matches 13 bases. V dropped 7 bases and J dropped 7; count of bases not matched to a gene: 6. CDR1 and CDR2 from the germline V gene are SQVTM and ANQGSEA. CDR3 length: 14 amino acids.

V gene TRBV9 combines with J gene TRBJ2-1, with TRBD1 matching 12 bases. V was clipped by 0 bases and J by 8 bases; unmatched bases: 6. This CDR3 region has 16 residues. Germline V gene sequence: CDR1 SGDLS, CDR2 YYNGEE. This CDR3 reads CASSVDGTGGGDEQFF. CDR3 bases: TGTGCCAGCAGCGTAGATGGGACAGGGGGCGGCGATGAGCAGTTCTTC.

This clonotype was seen many times. This chain connects TRBV10-3 to TRBJ2-5; D is undetermined. V was shortened by 0 bases and J by 5 bases, with 4 bases between the two germline ends. There are 12 residues in the CDR3. Germline V gives CDR1 ENHRY, CDR2 SYGVKD. The CDR3 bases are TGTGCCATCAGTGAGTCGGGTGAGACCCAGTACTTC. Translating gives CAISESGETQYF.

The chain uses TRBV5-1 and TRBJ1-2; 8 nucleotides align to TRBD1. The CDR3 is 14 amino acids. Losses at the gene ends were 2 bases for V and 3 bases for J; bases not matched to a gene: 3. The germline gives CDR1 SGHRS, CDR2 YFSETQ. The CDR3 spells CASSLQGDYYGYTF. The CDR3 nucleotides are TGCGCCAGCAGCTTACAGGGGGACTACTATGGCTACACCTTC.

This clonotype was counted many times. The V call is TRBV4-1, the J call TRBJ2-7; possibly TRBD2 for D (6 bases). Germline V gene data show CDR1 as MGHRA and CDR2 as YSYEKL. This CDR3 comprises 14 residues. V was trimmed by 11 bases and J by 3 bases, leaving 20 bases between them. The CDR3 region has the DNA TGCGCCGCAGCAAGGAGGCCCGGGGGCTACGAGCAGTACTTC. Encoded protein: CAAARRPGGYEQYF.

This clonotype has a handful of counts. This may arise from a read error, as a much more abundant clone is one base away. The chain is built from TRBV7-8 and TRBJ2-3; D not certain. This CDR3 is 14 amino acids long. The V and J ends lost 1 base and 5 bases respectively, with 10 bases between them. CDR1 is SGHVS and CDR2 is FQNEAQ in the germline V gene. The CDR3 is CASSLGGDGDTQYF. The DNA for the CDR3 is TGTGCCAGCAGCTTAGGGGGTGACGGAGATACGCAGTATTTT. Drawing the rest from reference TRBV7-8 and TRBJ2-3, the complete variable domain is GAGVSQSPRYKVAKRGQDVALRCDPISGHVSLFWYQQALGQGPEFLTYFQNEAQLDKSGLPSDRFFAERPEGSVSTLKIQRTQQEDSAVYLCASSLGGDGDTQYFGPGTRLTVL.